The 3 T cell receptor beta chains listed next were all sequenced from one sample in a study of Ad26.COV2.S vaccination and SARS-CoV-2 variants. The table came from immunoSEQ multiplex PCR; TCRdb's copy has only in-frame clones and leaves some out. The sample comprises about 350,000 clones, over 75% of which are singletons, and 3.4% rests with the top ten. This sample's treatment: around 19 received Ad26.COV2.S at low or high dose, single or two shots; 5 received placebo; per-sample allocation not given. Sampling was performed 63 days after the first vaccine or placebo injection. The sample in question was peripheral blood, obtained in a trial of Ad26.COV2.S vaccine versus placebo. The receptors shown here come from a person aged 18 to 65 who received the Ad26.COV2.S COVID-19 vaccine or a placebo.

There are a few counts of this clone. This chain links TRBV7-3 with TRBJ2-5; D not resolved. Germline-derived CDR1 and CDR2 are SGHTA and FQGTGA. Trimming left V 5 bases short and J 5 bases short, with 12 bases between. The CDR3 totals 13 residues. The CDR3 bases are TGTGCCAGCAGCCTGTCCCTTGGGGAGACCCAGTACTTC. This encodes CASSLSLGETQYF.

The chain carries TRBV19 and TRBJ2-1; D may be TRBD1 (6 bases). The V gene lost 1 base and the J gene lost 5 bases, with 9 bases spanning the gap. Germline V gives CDR1 LNHDA, CDR2 SQIVND (reference sequence). The CDR3 length is 14 residues. Here the CDR3 DNA reads TGTGCCAGTAGTATAGCTGGGGGCAACAATGAGCAGTTCTTC. Its translation is CASSIAGGNNEQFF.

V is TRBV5-4 and J is TRBJ2-1, with 8 bases identical to TRBD1. The CDR3 has 17 amino acids. The germline V gene encodes CDR1 SGHNT and CDR2 YYREEE (reference sequence). J lost 7 bases, V lost 4 bases, and 16 bases had no gene match. CDR3 amino acids: CASSPPDRGAPKNEQFF. The CDR3 nucleotides read TGTGCCAGCAGCCCCCCCGACAGGGGAGCTCCTAAGAATGAGCAGTTCTTC.